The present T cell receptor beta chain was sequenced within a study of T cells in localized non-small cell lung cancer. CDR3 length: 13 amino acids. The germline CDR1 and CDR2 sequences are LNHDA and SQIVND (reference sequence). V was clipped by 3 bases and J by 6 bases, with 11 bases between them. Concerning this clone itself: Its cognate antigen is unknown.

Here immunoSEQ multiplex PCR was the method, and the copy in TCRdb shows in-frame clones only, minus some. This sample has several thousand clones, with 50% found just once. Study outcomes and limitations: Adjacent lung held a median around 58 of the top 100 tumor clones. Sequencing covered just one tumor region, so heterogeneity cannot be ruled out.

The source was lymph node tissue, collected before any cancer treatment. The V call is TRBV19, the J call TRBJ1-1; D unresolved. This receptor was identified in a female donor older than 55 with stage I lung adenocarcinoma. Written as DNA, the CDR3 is TGTGCCAGTAGTATGGTGCGTGGGGCTGAAGCTTTCTTT. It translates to CASSMVRGAEAFF. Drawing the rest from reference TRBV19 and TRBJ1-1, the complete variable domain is DGGITQSPKYLFRKEGQNVTLSCEQNLNHDAMYWYRQDPGQGLRLIYYSQIVNDFQKGDIAEGYSVSREKKESFPLTVTSAQKNPTAFYLCASSMVRGAEAFFGQGTRLTVV.